This T cell receptor beta chain was identified in a study of long-term antiretroviral therapy in people with HIV. Germline lookup yields CDR1 MGHRA and CDR2 YSYEKL. V gave up 0 bases and J gave up 7 bases; unmatched junction bases: 11. The CDR3 extends over 16 amino acids. Samples were assayed with immunoSEQ v3.0 at survey level. The repertoire was sequenced with immunoSEQ multiplex PCR; TCRdb's copy has only in-frame clones and lacks some. The sample consists of about 7,100 clones, around four fifths of them appearing once. The chain couples TRBV4-1 to TRBJ2-5; the match to TRBD1 covers 7 bases. The TCR originated in a man aged 40-49 years with HIV. The sequenced sample was unsorted PBMCs, obtained 1.1 years after starting antiretroviral therapy. The CDR3 protein is CASSQESGQALGTQYF. The CDR3, as DNA: TGCGCCAGCAGCCAAGAATCAGGACAGGCCTTAGGGACCCAGTACTTC.